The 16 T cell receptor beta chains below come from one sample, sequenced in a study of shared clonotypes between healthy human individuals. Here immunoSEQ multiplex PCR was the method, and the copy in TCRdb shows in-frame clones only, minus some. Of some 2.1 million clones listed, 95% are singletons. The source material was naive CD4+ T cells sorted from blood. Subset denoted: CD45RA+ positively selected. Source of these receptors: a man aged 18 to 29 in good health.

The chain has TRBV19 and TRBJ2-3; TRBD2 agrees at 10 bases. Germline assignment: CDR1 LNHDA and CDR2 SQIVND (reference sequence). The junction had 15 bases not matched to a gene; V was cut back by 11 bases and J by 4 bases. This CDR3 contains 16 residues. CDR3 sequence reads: CAAGGLAGAGADTQYF. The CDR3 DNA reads TGTGCCGCGGGCGGGCTAGCGGGAGCCGGCGCAGATACGCAGTATTTT.

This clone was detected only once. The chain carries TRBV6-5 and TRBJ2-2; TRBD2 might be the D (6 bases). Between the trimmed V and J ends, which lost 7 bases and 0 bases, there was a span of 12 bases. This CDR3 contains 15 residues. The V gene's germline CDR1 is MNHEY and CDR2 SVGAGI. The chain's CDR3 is CASTKGGPNTGELFF. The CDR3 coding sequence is TGTGCCAGCACCAAGGGAGGACCGAACACCGGGGAGCTGTTTTTT.

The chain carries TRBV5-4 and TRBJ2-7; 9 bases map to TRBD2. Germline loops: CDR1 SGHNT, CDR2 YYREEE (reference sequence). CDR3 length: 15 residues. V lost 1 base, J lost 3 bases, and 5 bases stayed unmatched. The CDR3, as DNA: TGTGCCAGCAGCTTGTTGGGTAGCGGGAGCTACGAGCAGTACTTC. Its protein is CASSLLGSGSYEQYF.

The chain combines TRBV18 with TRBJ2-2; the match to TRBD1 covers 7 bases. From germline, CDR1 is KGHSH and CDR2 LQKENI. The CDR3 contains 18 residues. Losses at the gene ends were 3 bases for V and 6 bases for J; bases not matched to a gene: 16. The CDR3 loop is CASSPPGQLFFLSGELFF. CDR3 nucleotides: TGTGCCAGCTCACCGCCGGGACAGCTATTTTTTTTGTCCGGGGAGCTGTTTTTT.

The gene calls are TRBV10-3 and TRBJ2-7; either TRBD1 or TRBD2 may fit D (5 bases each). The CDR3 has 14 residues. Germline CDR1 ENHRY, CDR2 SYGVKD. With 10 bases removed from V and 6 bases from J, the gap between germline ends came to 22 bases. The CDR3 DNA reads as TGTGCCACCGCGGAGAGACAGCGGATCTTCGAGCAGTACTTC. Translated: CATAERQRIFEQYF.

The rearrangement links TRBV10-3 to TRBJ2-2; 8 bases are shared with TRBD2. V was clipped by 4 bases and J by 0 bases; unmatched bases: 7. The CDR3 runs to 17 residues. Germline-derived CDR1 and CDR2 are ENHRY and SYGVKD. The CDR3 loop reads CAISVVSGTPNTGELFF. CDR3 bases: TGTGCCATCAGTGTGGTTAGCGGGACTCCGAACACCGGGGAGCTGTTTTTT.

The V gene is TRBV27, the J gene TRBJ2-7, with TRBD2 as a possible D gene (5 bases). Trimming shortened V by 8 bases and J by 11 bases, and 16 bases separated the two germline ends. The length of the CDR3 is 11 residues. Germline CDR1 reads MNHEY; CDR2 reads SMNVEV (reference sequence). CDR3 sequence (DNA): TGTGCCAGCCGCCGGGGAGCTTGGGAGTACTTC. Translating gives CASRRGAWEYF.

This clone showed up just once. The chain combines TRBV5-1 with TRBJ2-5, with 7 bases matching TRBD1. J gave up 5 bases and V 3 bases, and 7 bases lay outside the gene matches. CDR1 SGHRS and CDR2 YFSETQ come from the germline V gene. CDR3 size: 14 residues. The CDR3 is CASSSFGTAETQYF. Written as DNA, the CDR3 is TGCGCCAGCAGCTCCTTCGGGACAGCGGAGACCCAGTACTTC.

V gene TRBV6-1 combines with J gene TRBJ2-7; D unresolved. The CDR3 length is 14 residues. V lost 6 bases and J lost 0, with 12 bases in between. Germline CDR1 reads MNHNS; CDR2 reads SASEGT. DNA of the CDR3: TGTGCCAGCAGATCCTTCGACAACTCCTACGAGCAGTACTTC. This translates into CASRSFDNSYEQYF.

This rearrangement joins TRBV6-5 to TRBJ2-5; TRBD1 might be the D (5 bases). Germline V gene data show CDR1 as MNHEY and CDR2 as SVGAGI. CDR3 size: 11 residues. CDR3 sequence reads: CVVGVQETQYF. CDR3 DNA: TGTGTTGTAGGGGTGCAAGAGACCCAGTACTTC.

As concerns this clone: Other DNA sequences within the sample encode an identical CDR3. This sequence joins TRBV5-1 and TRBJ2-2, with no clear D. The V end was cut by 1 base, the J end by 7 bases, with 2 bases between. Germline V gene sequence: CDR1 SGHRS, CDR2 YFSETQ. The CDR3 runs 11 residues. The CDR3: CASSLFGELFF. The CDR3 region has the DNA TGCGCCAGCAGCTTGTTCGGGGAGCTGTTTTTT.

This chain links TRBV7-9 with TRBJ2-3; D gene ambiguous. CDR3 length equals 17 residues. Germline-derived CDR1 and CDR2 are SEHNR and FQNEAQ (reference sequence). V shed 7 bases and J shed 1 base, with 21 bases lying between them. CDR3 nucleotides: TGTGCCAGCAAAGATCCACTCTGGGCTTTCCGCACAGATACGCAGTATTTT. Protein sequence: CASKDPLWAFRTDTQYF.

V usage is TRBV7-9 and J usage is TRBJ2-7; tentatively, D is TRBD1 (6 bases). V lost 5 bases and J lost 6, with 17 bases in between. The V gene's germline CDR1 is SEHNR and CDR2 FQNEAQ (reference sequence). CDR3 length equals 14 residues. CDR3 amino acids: CASSARTAKFEQYF. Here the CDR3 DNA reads TGTGCCAGCAGCGCTCGGACAGCTAAATTCGAGCAGTACTTC.

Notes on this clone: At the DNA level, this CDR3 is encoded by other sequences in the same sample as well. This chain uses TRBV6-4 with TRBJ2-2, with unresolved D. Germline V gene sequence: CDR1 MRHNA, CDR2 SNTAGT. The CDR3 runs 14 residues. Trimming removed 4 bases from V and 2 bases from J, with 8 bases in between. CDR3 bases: TGTGCCAGCAGTGTTAGTGGAAACACCGGGGAGCTGTTTTTT. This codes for CASSVSGNTGELFF.

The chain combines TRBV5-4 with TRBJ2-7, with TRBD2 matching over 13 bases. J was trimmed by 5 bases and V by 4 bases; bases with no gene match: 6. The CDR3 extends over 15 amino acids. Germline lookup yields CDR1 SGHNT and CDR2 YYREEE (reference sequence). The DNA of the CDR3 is TGTGCCAGCAGCGCCACTAGCGGGAGGGCCCACGAGCAGTACTTC. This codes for CASSATSGRAHEQYF.

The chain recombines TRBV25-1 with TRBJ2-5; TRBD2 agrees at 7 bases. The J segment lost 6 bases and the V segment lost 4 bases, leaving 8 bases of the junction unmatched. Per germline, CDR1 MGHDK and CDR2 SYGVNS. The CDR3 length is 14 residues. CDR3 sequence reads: CASSAAGAHKTQYF. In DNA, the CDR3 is TGTGCCAGCAGTGCGGCGGGAGCTCATAAGACCCAGTACTTC.